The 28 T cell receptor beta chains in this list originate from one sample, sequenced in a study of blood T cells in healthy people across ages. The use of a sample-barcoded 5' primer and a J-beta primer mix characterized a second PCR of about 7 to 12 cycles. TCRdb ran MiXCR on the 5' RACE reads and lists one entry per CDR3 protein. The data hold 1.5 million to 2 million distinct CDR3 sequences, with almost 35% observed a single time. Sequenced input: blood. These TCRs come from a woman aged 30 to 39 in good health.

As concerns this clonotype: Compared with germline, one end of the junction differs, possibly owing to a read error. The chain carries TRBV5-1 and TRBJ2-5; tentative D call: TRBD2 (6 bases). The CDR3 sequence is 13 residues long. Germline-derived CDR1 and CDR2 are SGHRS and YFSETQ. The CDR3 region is CASGLTSKETQYF. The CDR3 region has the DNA TGCGCCAGCGGCTTGACTAGTAAGGAGACCCAGTACTTC.

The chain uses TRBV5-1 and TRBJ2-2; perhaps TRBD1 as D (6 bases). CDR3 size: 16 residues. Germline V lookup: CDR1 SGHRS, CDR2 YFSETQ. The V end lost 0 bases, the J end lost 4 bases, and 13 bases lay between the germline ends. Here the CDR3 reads CASSLEGTPGTGELFF. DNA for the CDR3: TGCGCCAGCAGCTTGGAAGGGACACCGGGCACCGGGGAGCTGTTTTTT.

The CDR3 spells CSVEDFSGSGKTYEQYF. In DNA form, the CDR3 reads TGCAGCGTTGAAGATTTCAGTGGGAGCGGGAAGACCTACGAGCAGTACTTC. The rearrangement links TRBV29-1 to TRBJ2-7; 7 bases fit TRBD2. Unmatched junction bases numbered 13, after V lost 0 bases and J lost 2 bases. The CDR3 spans 17 residues. CDR1 is SQVTM, CDR2 ANQGSEA, per germline.

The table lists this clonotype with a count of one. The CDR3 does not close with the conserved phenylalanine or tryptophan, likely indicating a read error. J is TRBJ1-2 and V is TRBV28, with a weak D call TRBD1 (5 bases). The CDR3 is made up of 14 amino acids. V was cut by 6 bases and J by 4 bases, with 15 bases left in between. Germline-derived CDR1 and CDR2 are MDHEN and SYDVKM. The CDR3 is CASSPDTRVYGYTC. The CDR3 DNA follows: TGTGCCAGCAGCCCGGACACTAGGGTCTATGGCTACACCTGC.

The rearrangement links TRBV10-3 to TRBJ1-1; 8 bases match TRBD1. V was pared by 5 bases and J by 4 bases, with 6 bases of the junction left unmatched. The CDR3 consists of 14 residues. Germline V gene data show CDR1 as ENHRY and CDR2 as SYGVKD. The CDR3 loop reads CAISLTGAVTEAFF. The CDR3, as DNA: TGTGCCATCAGTCTGACAGGGGCGGTCACTGAAGCTTTCTTT.

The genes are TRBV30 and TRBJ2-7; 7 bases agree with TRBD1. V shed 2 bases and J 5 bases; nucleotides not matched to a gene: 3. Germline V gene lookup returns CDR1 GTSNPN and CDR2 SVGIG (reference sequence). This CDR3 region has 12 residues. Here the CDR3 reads CAWSHRGHEQYF. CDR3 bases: TGTGCCTGGAGTCACAGGGGCCACGAGCAGTACTTC.

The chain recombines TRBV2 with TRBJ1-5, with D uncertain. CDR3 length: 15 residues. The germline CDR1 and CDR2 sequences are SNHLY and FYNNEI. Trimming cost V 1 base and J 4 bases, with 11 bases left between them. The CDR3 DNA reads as TGTGCCAGCAGTGAAGGCCAGGTTCTGAATCAGCCCCAGCATTTT. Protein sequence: CASSEGQVLNQPQHF.

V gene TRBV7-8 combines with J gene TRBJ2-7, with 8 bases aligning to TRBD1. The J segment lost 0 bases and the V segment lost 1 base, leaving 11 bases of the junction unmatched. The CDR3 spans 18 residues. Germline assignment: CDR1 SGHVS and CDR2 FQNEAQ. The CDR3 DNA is TGTGCCAGCAGCTTAGGGGATTACAGGGGGGCTAGCTCCTACGAGCAGTACTTC. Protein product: CASSLGDYRGASSYEQYF. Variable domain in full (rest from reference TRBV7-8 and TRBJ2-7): GAGVSQSPRYKVAKRGQDVALRCDPISGHVSLFWYQQALGQGPEFLTYFQNEAQLDKSGLPSDRFFAERPEGSVSTLKIQRTQQEDSAVYLCASSLGDYRGASSYEQYFGPGTRLTVT.

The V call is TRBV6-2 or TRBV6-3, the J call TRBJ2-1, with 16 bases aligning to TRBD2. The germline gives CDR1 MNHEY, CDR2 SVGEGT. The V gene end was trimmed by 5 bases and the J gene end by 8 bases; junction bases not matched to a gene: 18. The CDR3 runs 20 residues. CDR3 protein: CASSIRAGTSGGVRVYEQFF. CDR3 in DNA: TGTGCCAGCAGTATCCGCGCCGGGACTAGCGGGGGGGTAAGGGTCTATGAGCAGTTCTTC.

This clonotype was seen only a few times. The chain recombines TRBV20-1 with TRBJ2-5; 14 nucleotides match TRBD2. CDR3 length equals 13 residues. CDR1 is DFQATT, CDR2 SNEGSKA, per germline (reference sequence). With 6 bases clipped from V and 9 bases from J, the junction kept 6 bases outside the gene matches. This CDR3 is CSAGVTSGGAQYF. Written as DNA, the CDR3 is TGCAGTGCGGGGGTGACTAGCGGGGGGGCCCAGTACTTC.

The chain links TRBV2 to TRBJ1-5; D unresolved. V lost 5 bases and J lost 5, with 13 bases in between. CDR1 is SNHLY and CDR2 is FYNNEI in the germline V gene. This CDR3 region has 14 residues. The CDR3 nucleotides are TGTGCCAGCAGTCCCCGACGGATAGATCAGCCCCAGCATTTT. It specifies CASSPRRIDQPQHF.

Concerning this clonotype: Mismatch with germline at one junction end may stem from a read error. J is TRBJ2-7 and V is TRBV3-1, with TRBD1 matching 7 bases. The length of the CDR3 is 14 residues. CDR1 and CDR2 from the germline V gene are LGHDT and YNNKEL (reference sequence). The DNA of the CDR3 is TGTGCCAGCAGCCCGAGTCGGGACAGCTACGAGCGGTACTTC. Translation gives CASSPSRDSYERYF.

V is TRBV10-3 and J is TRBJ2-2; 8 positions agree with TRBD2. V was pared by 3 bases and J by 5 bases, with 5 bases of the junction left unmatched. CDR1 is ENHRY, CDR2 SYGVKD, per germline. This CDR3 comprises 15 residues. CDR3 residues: CAISETGTRTGELFF. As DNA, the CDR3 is TGTGCCATCAGTGAAACCGGGACTAGAACCGGGGAGCTGTTTTTT.

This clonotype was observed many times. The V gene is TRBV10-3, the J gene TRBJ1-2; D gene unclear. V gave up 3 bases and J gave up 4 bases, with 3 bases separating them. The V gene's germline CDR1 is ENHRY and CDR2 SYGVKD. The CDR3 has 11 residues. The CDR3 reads CAISDSYGYTF. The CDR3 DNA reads TGTGCCATCAGTGACAGCTATGGCTACACCTTC.

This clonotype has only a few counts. Here the CDR3 DNA reads TGTGCCAGCAGCACCACGCCAAGGGGACAGGGGTCCACCTACGAGCAGTACTTC. This gives the protein CASSTTPRGQGSTYEQYF. The chain carries TRBV7-9 and TRBJ2-7; 10 bases are shared with TRBD1. Per germline, CDR1 SEHNR and CDR2 FQNEAQ (reference sequence). Trimming cost V 5 bases and J 2 bases; bases outside gene matches: 15. The CDR3 loop spans 18 amino acids.

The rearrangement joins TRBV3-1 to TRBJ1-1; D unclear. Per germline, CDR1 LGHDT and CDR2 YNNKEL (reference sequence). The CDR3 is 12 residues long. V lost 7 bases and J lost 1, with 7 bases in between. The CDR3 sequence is CASKRGNTEAFF. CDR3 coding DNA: TGTGCCAGCAAGCGGGGGAACACTGAAGCTTTCTTT.

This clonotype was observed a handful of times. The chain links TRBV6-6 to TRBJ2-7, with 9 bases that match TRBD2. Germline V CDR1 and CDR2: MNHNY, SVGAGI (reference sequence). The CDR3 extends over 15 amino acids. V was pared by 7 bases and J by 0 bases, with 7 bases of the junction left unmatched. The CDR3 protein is CASKIAGDSSYEQYF. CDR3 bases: TGTGCCAGCAAGATAGCGGGAGACAGCTCCTACGAGCAGTACTTC.

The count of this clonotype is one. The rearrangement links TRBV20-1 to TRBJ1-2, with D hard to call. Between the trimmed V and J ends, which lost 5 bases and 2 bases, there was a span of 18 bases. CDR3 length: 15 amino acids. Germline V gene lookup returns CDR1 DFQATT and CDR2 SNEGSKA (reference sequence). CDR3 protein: CSAGSEMVRNYGYTF. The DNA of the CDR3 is TGCAGTGCTGGATCCGAAATGGTACGAAACTATGGCTACACCTTC.

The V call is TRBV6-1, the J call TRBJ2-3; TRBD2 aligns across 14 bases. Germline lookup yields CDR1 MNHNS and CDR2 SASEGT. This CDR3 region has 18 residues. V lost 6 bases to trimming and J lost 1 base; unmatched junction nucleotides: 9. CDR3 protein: CASSRPGTSGGGTDTQYF. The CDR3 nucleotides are TGTGCCAGCAGCCGTCCCGGGACTAGCGGGGGAGGCACAGATACGCAGTATTTT.

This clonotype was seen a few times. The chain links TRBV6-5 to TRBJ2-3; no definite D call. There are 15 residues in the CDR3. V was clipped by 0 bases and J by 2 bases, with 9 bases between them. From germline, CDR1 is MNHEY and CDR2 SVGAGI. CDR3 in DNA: TGTGCCAGCAGTTACTCGATCGGAGTCACAGATACGCAGTATTTT. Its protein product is CASSYSIGVTDTQYF.

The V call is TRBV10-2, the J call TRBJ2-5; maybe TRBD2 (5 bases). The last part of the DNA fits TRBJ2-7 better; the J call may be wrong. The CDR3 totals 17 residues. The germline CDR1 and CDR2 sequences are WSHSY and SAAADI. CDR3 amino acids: CASSDFDIGREFSEQYF. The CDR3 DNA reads TGCGCCAGCAGTGATTTCGACATAGGTAGGGAGTTTTCCGAGCAGTACTTC.

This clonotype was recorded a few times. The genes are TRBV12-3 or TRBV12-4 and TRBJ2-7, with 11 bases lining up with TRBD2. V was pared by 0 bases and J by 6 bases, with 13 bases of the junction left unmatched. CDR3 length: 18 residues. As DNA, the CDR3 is TGTGCCAGCAGTTTAGCGCTCCCCTTAGCGGGGGGGCTCGGCGAGCAGTACTTC. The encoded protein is CASSLALPLAGGLGEQYF.

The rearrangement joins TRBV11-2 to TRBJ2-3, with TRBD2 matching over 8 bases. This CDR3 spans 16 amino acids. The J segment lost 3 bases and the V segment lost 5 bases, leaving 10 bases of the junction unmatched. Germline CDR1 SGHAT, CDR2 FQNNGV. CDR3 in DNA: TGTGCCAGCAGCCCCCGGGGAGCGGGAGTGACAGATACGCAGTATTTT. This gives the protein CASSPRGAGVTDTQYF.

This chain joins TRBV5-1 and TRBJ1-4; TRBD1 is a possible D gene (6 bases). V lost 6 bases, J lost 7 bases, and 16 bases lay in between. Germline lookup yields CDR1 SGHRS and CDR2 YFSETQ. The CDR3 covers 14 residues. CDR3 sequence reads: CASNPGEEGEKLFF. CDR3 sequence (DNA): TGCGCCAGCAACCCAGGGGAGGAGGGTGAAAAACTGTTTTTT.

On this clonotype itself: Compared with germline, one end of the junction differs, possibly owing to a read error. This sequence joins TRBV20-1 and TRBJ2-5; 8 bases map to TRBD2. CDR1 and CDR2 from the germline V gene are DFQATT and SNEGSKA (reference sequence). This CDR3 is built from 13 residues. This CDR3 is CSATKTSEETRYF. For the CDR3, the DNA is TGCAGTGCAACCAAGACTAGCGAAGAGACCCGGTACTTC.

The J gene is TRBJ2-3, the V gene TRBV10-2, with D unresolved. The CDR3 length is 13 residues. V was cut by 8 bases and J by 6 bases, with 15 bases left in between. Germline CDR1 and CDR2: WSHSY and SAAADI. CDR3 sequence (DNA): TGCGCCAGCCTTCGACCCCCCGGGGATACGCAGTATTTT. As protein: CASLRPPGDTQYF.

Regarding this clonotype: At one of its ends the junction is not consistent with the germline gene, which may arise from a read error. For the CDR3, the DNA is TGTGCCGGCTCACCCGGGACAGGGGGATTGGGGACCTACGAGCAGTACTTC. It specifies CAGSPGTGGLGTYEQYF. The V call is TRBV18, the J call TRBJ2-7; 11 bases are a match to TRBD1. Germline CDR1 reads KGHSH; CDR2 reads LQKENI. CDR3 length: 17 amino acids.

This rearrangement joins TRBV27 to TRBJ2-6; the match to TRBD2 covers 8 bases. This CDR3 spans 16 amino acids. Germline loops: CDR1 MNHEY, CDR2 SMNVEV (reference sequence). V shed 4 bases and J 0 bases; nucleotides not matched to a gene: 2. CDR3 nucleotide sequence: TGTGCCAGCAGTTCGGCGGGGGGCTCTGGGGCCAACGTCCTGACTTTC. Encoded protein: CASSSAGGSGANVLTF.